This T cell receptor beta chain stems from a study of cytomegalovirus exposure and HLA in healthy donors. In the PCR, 60 Vbeta and 13 Jbeta primers were used. Assay: immunoSEQ multiplex PCR; the TCRdb copy retains only in-frame clones and omits some. The table records 55,000 to 80,000 clones, approximately 80% of them present only once. CDR1 MNHNS and CDR2 SASEGT come from the germline V gene. With 8 bases removed from V and 6 bases from J, the gap between germline ends came to 14 bases. CDR3 length: 13 residues. The TCR originated in a woman aged 25-40 years in good health and CMV-seronegative. Sequencing was done on a sample of PBMCs. This chain connects TRBV6-1 to TRBJ1-5, with a tentative D call TRBD1 (5 bases). The CDR3, as DNA: TGTGCCAGCCGGGCAGGGCCGGCTCAGCCCCAGCATTTT. This sequence encodes CASRAGPAQPQHF.